These 17 T cell receptor beta chains share one sample of origin, sequenced in a study of human T cells and chemical hapten exposure. The time point denotes: pre-sensitization, week 0. Noted treatment: therapeutic diphenylcyclopropenone sensitization with weekly scalp DPC. TCRdb ran MiXCR on the RACE reads and lists one entry per CDR3 protein. Of approximately 77,000 distinct CDR3 sequences listed, approximately 15% are singletons. Sequencing used whole blood, obtained in connection with sensitization to the hapten diphenylcyclopropenone (DPC). Receptor source: a woman between 45 and 60 years old with alopecia areata. Some clones in this sample may be carry-over from other donors' samples.

This clonotype came up a few times. As DNA, the CDR3 is TGTGCCAGCACCCTAGCGGGAGCGTCCTACGAGCAGTACTTC. It specifies CASTLAGASYEQYF. The V and J genes are TRBV28 and TRBJ2-7, with 10 bases matching TRBD2. CDR3 length equals 14 residues. The V and J ends lost 7 bases and 1 base, in that order; junction bases with no gene match: 4. CDR1 and CDR2 (germline): MDHEN, SYDVKM.

This clonotype was seen at least ten times. This rearrangement joins TRBV29-1 to TRBJ1-5; 10 bases agree with TRBD1. This CDR3 comprises 14 residues. After removal of 6 bases from V and 5 bases from J, the junction contained 7 bases not matched to a gene. Germline loops: CDR1 SQVTM, CDR2 ANQGSEA. In DNA form, the CDR3 reads TGCAGCGTCGTACTGGACAGGGGGGATCAGCCCCAGCATTTT. Amino acids: CSVVLDRGDQPQHF.

This clonotype was recorded a few times. The rearrangement uses TRBV7-8 and TRBJ2-7; the match to TRBD2 covers 7 bases. In germline, CDR1 is SGHVS, CDR2 FQNEAQ. This CDR3 is 15 amino acids long. V lost 2 bases, J lost 5 bases, and 9 bases stayed unmatched. The CDR3 here is CASSLRRGKTHEQYF. In nucleotides, the CDR3 is TGTGCCAGCAGCTTACGGCGGGGGAAGACCCACGAGCAGTACTTC.

This CDR3 reads CASSPRTSGRHNEQFF. For the CDR3, the DNA is TGTGCCAGCAGCCCAAGGACTAGCGGGAGACACAATGAGCAGTTCTTC. The chain employs TRBV9 and TRBJ2-1; 13 nucleotides match TRBD2. There are 16 residues in the CDR3. From germline, CDR1 is SGDLS and CDR2 YYNGEE. After removal of 4 bases from V and 5 bases from J, the junction contained 6 bases not matched to a gene.

This clonotype was seen a handful of times. The rearrangement links TRBV6-6 to TRBJ2-2; 8 bases agree with TRBD1. Germline V lookup: CDR1 MNHNY, CDR2 SVGAGI (reference sequence). V shed 5 bases and J 6 bases; nucleotides not matched to a gene: 14. The CDR3 totals 17 residues. The CDR3 bases are TGTGCCAGCAGTCCCGGACAGGGATTCATTGTCGCCGGGGAGCTGTTTTTT. Protein sequence: CASSPGQGFIVAGELFF.

This clonotype has more than one count but fewer than ten. The chain carries TRBV7-2 and TRBJ1-4; 7 bases match TRBD1. The CDR3 totals 16 residues. Germline CDR1 reads SGHTA; CDR2 reads FQGNSA. Trimming took 8 bases from V and 4 from J; bases not matched to a gene: 13. For the CDR3, the DNA is TGTGCCAGCGTGCCGCGTTCGGGACAGAATAATGAAAAACTGTTTTTT. This encodes CASVPRSGQNNEKLFF.

The V call is TRBV6-2 or TRBV6-3, the J call TRBJ2-7; D is undetermined. Germline loops: CDR1 MNHEY, CDR2 SVGEGT. The CDR3 consists of 15 residues. V lost 6 bases, J lost 6 bases, and 21 bases lay in between. CDR3 coding DNA: TGTGCCAGCAGAACTCGGACGACCCCGGTCTCCGAGCAGTACTTC. It encodes CASRTRTTPVSEQYF.

This clonotype was seen once. The chain couples TRBV6-2 or TRBV6-3 to TRBJ2-1, with 8 bases fitting TRBD2. The germline V gene encodes CDR1 MNHEY and CDR2 SVGEGT. The V and J ends lost 0 bases and 9 bases, in that order; junction bases with no gene match: 10. The CDR3 has 16 residues. DNA of the CDR3: TGTGCCAGCAGTTACTCGAAGGTAGCGGGAAGCCGTGAGCAGTTCTTC. Translating gives CASSYSKVAGSREQFF.

This rearrangement joins TRBV5-1 to TRBJ2-1; 8 nucleotides match TRBD2. The CDR3 covers 16 residues. With V trimmed by 4 bases and J by 0 bases, 6 bases remained unmatched. CDR1 is SGHRS, CDR2 YFSETQ, per germline. This CDR3 is CASSIERGSSYNEQFF. CDR3 sequence (DNA): TGCGCCAGCAGCATTGAGCGGGGGAGCTCCTACAATGAGCAGTTCTTC.

Ten or more counts support this clonotype. The V call is TRBV12-3 or TRBV12-4, the J call TRBJ2-7, with 9 bases matching TRBD1. V shed 2 bases, J shed 3 bases, and the junction held 5 bases outside the gene matches. The length of the CDR3 is 15 residues. Written as DNA, the CDR3 is TGTGCCAGCAGTTTACAGGGACAGGGCCTCTACGAGCAGTACTTC. Amino acids: CASSLQGQGLYEQYF.

This clonotype was observed a few times. The rearrangement joins TRBV23-1 to TRBJ2-2; 10 bases agree with TRBD2. TRBV23-1 is an open reading frame, and its role is uncertain. The CDR3 is 17 amino acids. V dropped 3 bases and J dropped 6; count of bases not matched to a gene: 10. The DNA of the CDR3 is TGCGCCAGCAGTCATCAGAGCGGGAGGGCCTTTTCCGGGGAGCTGTTTTTT. Amino acids: CASSHQSGRAFSGELFF.

This clonotype has a handful of counts. J is TRBJ2-1 and V is TRBV7-8; TRBD2 matches 10 bases. The CDR3 totals 14 residues. The germline gives CDR1 SGHVS, CDR2 FQNEAQ. V trimming: 2 bases; J trimming: 7 bases; junction bases outside the gene matches: 2. The CDR3 sequence is CASSLSGRVNEQFF. The CDR3 DNA follows: TGTGCCAGCAGCTTAAGCGGGAGGGTGAATGAGCAGTTCTTC.

The rearrangement joins TRBV7-8 to TRBJ2-1; D is unclear. The CDR3 loop spans 14 amino acids. Trimming took off 0 bases at V and 4 bases at J, with 7 bases between the two ends. Germline loops: CDR1 SGHVS, CDR2 FQNEAQ. Written as DNA, the CDR3 is TGTGCCAGCAGCTTAGCGAACCCTTACAATGAGCAGTTCTTC. The encoded protein is CASSLANPYNEQFF.

The chain has TRBV6-1 and TRBJ2-5; D remains ambiguous. This CDR3 is 11 amino acids long. Germline CDR1 reads MNHNS; CDR2 reads SASEGT. Trimming left V 10 bases short and J 2 bases short, with 8 bases between. CDR3 in DNA: TGTGCCACCCAAGGTCAAGAGACCCAGTACTTC. This sequence encodes CATQGQETQYF.

This clonotype has more than one count but fewer than ten. This rearrangement joins TRBV7-2 to TRBJ1-2, with a weak D call TRBD1 (6 bases). There are 13 residues in the CDR3. Germline V gives CDR1 SGHTA, CDR2 FQGNSA. The germline V and J ends were trimmed by 3 bases and 5 bases, with 10 bases remaining between them. CDR3 bases: TGTGCCAGCAGCTTGGCAGGACAGTATGGCTACACCTTC. Amino acid sequence: CASSLAGQYGYTF.

This clonotype was seen once. The chain joins TRBV6-5 to TRBJ2-7, with D perhaps TRBD2 (5 bases). In germline, CDR1 is MNHEY, CDR2 SVGAGI. The germline V and J ends were trimmed by 7 bases and 2 bases, with 12 bases remaining between them. The CDR3 is made up of 13 amino acids. The CDR3 loop is CASKEDLTYEQYF. The DNA for the CDR3 is TGTGCCAGCAAGGAGGACCTCACCTACGAGCAGTACTTC.

The chain joins TRBV27 to TRBJ1-1; D unclear. CDR1 is MNHEY and CDR2 is SMNVEV in the germline V gene (reference sequence). V was clipped by 7 bases and J by 4 bases, with 13 bases between them. The CDR3 runs to 13 residues. Written as DNA, the CDR3 is TGTGCCAGCACCGGAAGAAGTATCACTGAAGCTTTCTTT. It yields the protein CASTGRSITEAFF.